The rows below give T cell receptor beta chains drawn from one sample of a study of blood T cell repertoires in COVID-19. The data were produced by immunoSEQ multiplex PCR, yet TCRdb's version contains in-frame clones alone and is incomplete. The sample includes approximately 150,000 clones, about 81% seen only once; the top ten take roughly a tenth. Sequencing was performed on peripheral blood. The receptors were gathered from a human donor in a cohort sampled during active COVID-19. Each CDR3 is given with its conserved first and last residue. The D gene is left open where the match is weak. Only part of the rows carry a size: once, few, many, or a class if the clone is expanded.

size	V	J	D	DNA	CDR3
-	TRBV7-9	TRBJ2-2	-	TGTGCCAGCAGCTTAGTCAGGGATTACACCGGGGAGCTGTTTTTT	CASSLVRDYTGELFF
-	TRBV6-5	TRBJ1-6	TRBD1	TGTGCCAGCAGTAGGACAGGGGGGAATTCACCCCTCCACTTT	CASSRTGGNSPLHF
-	TRBV14	TRBJ2-7	-	TGTGCCAGCAGCCAAGTCAGGGTCCACGAGCAGTACTTC	CASSQVRVHEQYF
-	TRBV4-1	TRBJ2-7	-	TGCGCCAGCAGCCAAGATTTCCGGGGGAGTTCCTACGAGCAGTACTTC	CASSQDFRGSSYEQYF
-	TRBV27	TRBJ1-2	TRBD1	TGTGCCAGCAGCCGCGAACAGGGGTTCTATGGCTACACCTTC	CASSREQGFYGYTF
few	TRBV28	TRBJ1-1	-	TGTGCCAGCAGTTTATACGGGTCCCCTGAAGCTTTCTTT	CASSLYGSPEAFF
-	TRBV19	TRBJ2-5	TRBD2	TGTGCCAGTAGTGCCCGAACTAGCGGGCAAGAGACCCAGTACTTC	CASSARTSGQETQYF
few	TRBV5-6	TRBJ1-2	-	TGTGCCAGCAGCCCGACCCGGGAGGGGTTTAACTATGGCTACACCTTC	CASSPTREGFNYGYTF
-	TRBV6-5	TRBJ2-7	TRBD2	TGTGCTGGGGCGGGGGAAGACGAGCAGTACTTC	CAGAGEDEQYF
-	TRBV7-6	TRBJ2-7	TRBD1	TGTGCCAGCAGCCCGGACAGGATGGGTGAGCAGTACTTC	CASSPDRMGEQYF
-	TRBV28	TRBJ2-7	-	TGTGCCAGCAGCTCTTACTCCTACGAGCAGTACTTC	CASSSYSYEQYF
-	TRBV5-6	TRBJ2-5	-	TGTGCCAGCAGCCCACCACCAGGGATCGGACAAGAGACCCAGTACTTC	CASSPPPGIGQETQYF
-	TRBV6-5	TRBJ2-1	-	TGTGCCAGCAGTTACCGGACAGTCGGTACAAGAAATGAGCAGTTCTTC	CASSYRTVGTRNEQFF
-	TRBV25-1	TRBJ1-1	-	TGTGCCAGCAGTGCCATCGGGGGGAACACTGAAGCTTTCTTT	CASSAIGGNTEAFF
-	TRBV14	TRBJ2-2	-	TGTGCCAGCAGCCAAGGGCTGCCCACCGGGGAGCTGTTTTTT	CASSQGLPTGELFF
-	TRBV3-1/TRBV3-2	TRBJ2-1	-	TGTGCCAGCAGCCCTATATGGACAGTAAACAATGAGCAGTTCTTC	CASSPIWTVNNEQFF
-	TRBV30	TRBJ2-7	TRBD1	TGTGCCTGGCTCGACAGGGTGACTCCCTACGAGCAGTACTTC	CAWLDRVTPYEQYF
-	TRBV7-2	TRBJ2-4	-	TGTGCCAGCAGCCCCATTGTGAGCCGTCCCGTCATTCAGTACTTC	CASSPIVSRPVIQYF
-	TRBV11-2	TRBJ2-7	TRBD2	TGTGCCAGCAGCTTAGGTGGGGGACTAGCGGGAAGGAGGGCCTACGAGCAGTACTTC	CASSLGGGLAGRRAYEQYF
-	TRBV27	TRBJ1-5	-	TGTGCCAGCAGTTTAGTGGGGCAGGGTCAGCCCCAGCATTTT	CASSLVGQGQPQHF
-	TRBV18	TRBJ2-1	-	TGTGCCAGCTCACCGAGAGGTGCCTACAATGAGCAGTTCTTC	CASSPRGAYNEQFF
few	TRBV5-4	TRBJ2-1	TRBD2	TGTGCCAGCAGTCGTAGCGGGGGGACATACAATGAGCAGTTCTTC	CASSRSGGTYNEQFF
large	TRBV5-1	TRBJ1-6	-	TGCGCCAGCAGCTTGGGGCAGGGAGGCAATTCACCCCTCCACTTT	CASSLGQGGNSPLHF
once	TRBV7-6	TRBJ2-5	TRBD1	TGTGCCAGCAGCACCGACAGGGGGCGCGGAGAGACCCAGTACTTC	CASSTDRGRGETQYF
-	TRBV7-9	TRBJ1-2	TRBD1	TGTGCCAGCAGCTCCCGGGACAGCAACTATGGCTACACCTTC	CASSSRDSNYGYTF
-	TRBV20-1	TRBJ1-5	-	TGCAGTGCTAGTGATTTTACCTTGCACGGGGGCAATCAGCCCCAGCATTTT	CSASDFTLHGGNQPQHF
-	TRBV6-5	TRBJ2-7	-	TGTGCCAGCAGCGCCGGCAGCGTCTACGAGCAGTACTTC	CASSAGSVYEQYF
-	TRBV5-4	TRBJ2-3	-	TGTGCCAGCAGAGGGGGATCAAGCCCAGATACGCAGTATTTT	CASRGGSSPDTQYF
-	TRBV7-2	TRBJ1-2	-	TGTGCCAGCAGCTTAGCGGGGGGGGTCAGCTATGGCTACACCTTC	CASSLAGGVSYGYTF
-	TRBV28	TRBJ1-6	TRBD1	TGTGCCAGCAGCTCTAACAGGGGAGGCTCCTATAATTCACCCCTCCACTTT	CASSSNRGGSYNSPLHF
-	TRBV7-3	TRBJ1-1	-	TGTGCCAGCAAGAGAGGACAGAACACTGAAGCTTTCTTT	CASKRGQNTEAFF
-	TRBV4-3	TRBJ1-2	TRBD1	TGCGCCAGCAGCCGGGACAGGGCCCCCCCTAACTATGGCTACACCTTC	CASSRDRAPPNYGYTF
-	TRBV7-9	TRBJ1-1	-	TGTGCCAGCAGCACCGGGGGGGTCACTGAAGCTTTCTTT	CASSTGGVTEAFF
-	TRBV7-2	TRBJ1-1	-	TGTGCCAGCAGCTTATGGCCGAGGGTAAGCACTGAAGCTTTCTTT	CASSLWPRVSTEAFF
-	TRBV2	TRBJ2-1	-	TGTGCCAGTTTAATCCAGGGTGGCAATGAGCAGTTCTTC	CASLIQGGNEQFF
once	TRBV10-2	TRBJ1-4	-	TGCGCCAGCAGGGGAGTGAATGAAAAACTGTTTTTT	CASRGVNEKLFF
-	TRBV28	TRBJ2-4	-	TGTGCCAGCAGTTCGGGGGTAAACATTCAGTACTTC	CASSSGVNIQYF
-	TRBV30	TRBJ2-5	-	TGTGCCTGGAGTGCAAGGGGTCCGTCCCAGTACTTC	CAWSARGPSQYF
-	TRBV7-6	TRBJ1-5	-	TGTGCCAGCAGCTTAGGCGGCACCCCGAATCAGCCCCAGCATTTT	CASSLGGTPNQPQHF
once	TRBV14	TRBJ2-7	-	TGTGCCAGCAGCCCCGTAAGCTTCGGTTACGAGCAGTACTTC	CASSPVSFGYEQYF
-	TRBV6-5	TRBJ2-5	-	TGTGCCAGCAGTTACGGGCCATTCCAAGAGACCCAGTACTTC	CASSYGPFQETQYF
-	TRBV4-1	TRBJ2-7	TRBD2	TGCGCCAGCAGCCACGCTAGCGGACGAATCTACGAGCAGTACTTC	CASSHASGRIYEQYF
-	TRBV2	TRBJ1-1	-	TGTGCCAGCAGTGTACAGAACACTGAAGCTTTCTTT	CASSVQNTEAFF
-	TRBV5-1	TRBJ1-5	-	TGCGCCAGCAGCCCTGGACGGGACAATCAGCCCCAGCATTTT	CASSPGRDNQPQHF
-	TRBV11-2	TRBJ2-1	-	TGTGCCAGCAGCTTAGTCTCTAGCGGACAGAATGAGCAGTTCTTC	CASSLVSSGQNEQFF
-	TRBV11-3	TRBJ2-7	TRBD1	TGTGCCAGCAGCCGAAGACAGGGCGAGCAGTACTTC	CASSRRQGEQYF
-	TRBV11-3	TRBJ2-1	TRBD2	TGTGCCAGCAGCTTAGCTAGCGGGGGCAATGAGCAGTTCTTC	CASSLASGGNEQFF
-	TRBV14	TRBJ1-1	TRBD1	TGTGCCAGCAGCCATGCCACAGGGGTAAACACTGAAGCTTTCTTT	CASSHATGVNTEAFF
-	TRBV5-4	TRBJ1-2	TRBD1	TGTGCCAGCAGCTTGGGCCTAGGACAGGGATCGTATGGCTACACCTTC	CASSLGLGQGSYGYTF
-	TRBV2	TRBJ2-7	-	TGTGCCAGCAGTGATGTAGTGTCGAGGTACGAGCAGTACTTC	CASSDVVSRYEQYF
-	TRBV10-3	TRBJ2-2	TRBD2	TGTGCCATCGGGGCGGGGAGCGGGAGGCCCGGGGAGCTGTTTTTT	CAIGAGSGRPGELFF
-	TRBV19	TRBJ1-3	-	TGTGCCAGTACCTCTTGGAGTGCAGCCGGAAACACCATATATTTT	CASTSWSAAGNTIYF
-	TRBV9	TRBJ1-6	-	TGTGCCAGCAGCGCGGCCACAGGGAGCTCCTATAATTCACCCCTCCACTTT	CASSAATGSSYNSPLHF
once	TRBV6-6	TRBJ2-2	TRBD2	TGTGCCAGCAATCAGCGGGGGGGCCTAAACACCGGGGAGCTGTTTTTT	CASNQRGGLNTGELFF
once	TRBV6-1	TRBJ2-7	TRBD1	TGTGCCAGCAGTGAGGGACAGGGGCCCTCCTACGAGCAGTACTTC	CASSEGQGPSYEQYF